This is a list of T cell receptor beta chains from one sample in a study of CD4 T cells in relation to SARS-CoV-2 and coronaviruses. No antigens are known for them. Only in-frame clones appear in the TCRdb table, and some are missing; sequencing was by immunoSEQ multiplex PCR. This repertoire shows 20,000 to 25,000 clones, about three fifths found once; its top ten account for roughly 9.6%. The sample taken for sequencing was CD4+ T cells from PBMCs, cultured in vitro. The receptors here all came from a human donor in good health. Both conserved end residues are trimmed from each CDR3.

CDR3aa: ASSQVPWGGPTDTQY
len: 15
v_gene: TRBV4-3
j_gene: TRBJ2-3

CDR3aa: ASSEQGTTEAF
len: 11
v_gene: TRBV25-1
j_gene: TRBJ1-1

CDR3aa: ASSFFPGQGRSEQY
len: 14
v_gene: TRBV9
j_gene: TRBJ2-7

CDR3aa: ASSQLRDRVVIATQH
len: 15
v_gene: TRBV6-2/TRBV6-3
j_gene: TRBJ1-5

CDR3aa: ASSPSGRGGEQF
len: 12
v_gene: TRBV11-2
j_gene: TRBJ2-1

CDR3aa: AITPSTYNEQF
len: 11
v_gene: TRBV10-3
j_gene: TRBJ2-1

CDR3aa: ASSPTGAVLGGYT
len: 13
v_gene: TRBV19
j_gene: TRBJ1-2

CDR3aa: AISGGGTNTGELF
len: 13
v_gene: TRBV10-3
j_gene: TRBJ2-2

CDR3aa: ASKLGRGGDYGYT
len: 13
v_gene: TRBV19
j_gene: TRBJ1-2

CDR3aa: ATGGSTDTQY
len: 10
v_gene: TRBV6-6
j_gene: TRBJ2-3

CDR3aa: ASRGLAEETQY
len: 11
v_gene: TRBV19
j_gene: TRBJ2-5

CDR3aa: ASSREADTQY
len: 10
v_gene: TRBV5-5
j_gene: TRBJ2-3

CDR3aa: ASSQVSGLAGGPNEQF
len: 16
v_gene: TRBV4-1
j_gene: TRBJ2-1

CDR3aa: ASSPPSGTYEQY
len: 12
v_gene: TRBV6-2/TRBV6-3
j_gene: TRBJ2-7

CDR3aa: ASSQYKGISGELF
len: 13
v_gene: TRBV7-6
j_gene: TRBJ2-2

CDR3aa: AIGTGTSAQETQY
len: 13
v_gene: TRBV10-3
j_gene: TRBJ2-5

CDR3aa: ASSRDRGFYGYT
len: 12
v_gene: TRBV19
j_gene: TRBJ1-2

CDR3aa: ASSFPTGGVLNTEAF
len: 15
v_gene: TRBV5-4
j_gene: TRBJ1-1

CDR3aa: ASSFSGVTDTQY
len: 12
v_gene: TRBV7-2
j_gene: TRBJ2-3

CDR3aa: ASSRNTGAYEQY
len: 12
v_gene: TRBV4-3
j_gene: TRBJ2-7

CDR3aa: ASSVQEGQPQH
len: 11
v_gene: TRBV6-4
j_gene: TRBJ1-5

CDR3aa: ASSPPTGGITYNEQF
len: 15
v_gene: TRBV18
j_gene: TRBJ2-1